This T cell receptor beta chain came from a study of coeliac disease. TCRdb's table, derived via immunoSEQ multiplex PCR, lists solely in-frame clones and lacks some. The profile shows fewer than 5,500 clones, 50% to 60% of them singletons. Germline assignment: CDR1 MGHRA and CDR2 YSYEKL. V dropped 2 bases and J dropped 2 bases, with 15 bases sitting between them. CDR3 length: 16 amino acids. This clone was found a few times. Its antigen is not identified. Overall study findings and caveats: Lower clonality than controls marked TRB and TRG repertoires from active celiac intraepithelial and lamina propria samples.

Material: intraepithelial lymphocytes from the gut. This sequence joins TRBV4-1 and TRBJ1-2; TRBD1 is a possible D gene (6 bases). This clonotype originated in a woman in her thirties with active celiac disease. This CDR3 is CASSQIPGQPNYGYTF. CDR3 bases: TGCGCCAGCAGCCAAATTCCGGGACAACCAAACTATGGCTACACCTTC.